This TCR beta chain was sequenced in a study of patients and donors after allogeneic stem cell transplantation. TCRdb called the RT-PCR reads again in MiXCR, with one record for every CDR3 protein. Of roughly 940,000 distinct CDR3 sequences listed, roughly 18% are singletons. This CDR3 is 13 amino acids long. Trimming took 8 bases from V and 7 from J, leaving 15 bases between them. Looked up from germline, CDR1 is LGHDT and CDR2 is YNNKEL (reference sequence). The sample consisted of blood, either unsorted or a sorted T cell fraction (not recorded which). The source of this sequence is a human donor who was either an allogeneic HSCT recipient or a stem cell or donor lymphocyte infusion donor (not recorded which). It is not recorded whose cells these are; they may come from a transplant donor. The chain combines TRBV3-1 with TRBJ1-5; D gene ambiguous. The CDR3 sequence is CASSRGGEQPQHF. CDR3 coding DNA: TGTGCCAGCTCGCGGGGAGGCGAACAGCCCCAGCATTTT.